One TCR beta chain is described in this entry. Its antigen has not been determined. No base qualities exist here, and no much larger clone lies one base off it. This sample was taken from a study of blood T cell repertoires in COVID-19 (TCRdb year 2020). Some background on the complete study: The collaborator samples originated in the United States, Italy and Spain and spanned the acute and convalescent phases of COVID-19. The dataset comprised deeply sampled blood TCRbeta repertoires from subjects exposed to, actively infected with, or recovered from COVID-19. Where HLA class I and class II types were available, the types were taken from metadata supplied by the sample provider, not from assay-based typing. A de-identified subject ID, COVID-19 status, age in years and sex were almost always included in the sample metadata. The material from the prospective study consisted of cDNA or gDNA derived from T cells, B-cell-depleted T cells, or PBMCs. Samples came from the ongoing ImmuneRACE study (first 160 participants) plus 1,254 subjects from 6 global collaborators. The repertoires were released in a freely available public database meant as a resource for research on the immune response to SARS-CoV-2. The study at large found these results: How much clinical and demographic metadata was included differed by source and by participant, and the metadata was provided uncurated.

Sequences SEHNR (CDR1) and FQNEAQ (CDR2) are obtained from the germline V gene (reference sequence). The germline V end is reduced by 5 bases and the J end by 2 bases; junction bases left unmatched: 5. CDR3 length: 15 amino acids, cysteine to phenylalanine. The CDR3 DNA has 45 bases and is translated from base 1. TCRbeta CDR3 regions were amplified from genomic DNA using the immunoSEQ Assay, a bias-controlled multiplex PCR. Per the authors' processing: The number of nucleated cells in each sample was estimated by amplification of reference gene primers within the assay. To quantify the absolute abundance of each unique TCRbeta CDR3 rearrangement, sequence reads were collapsed and filtered. For each sample, productive Simpson clonality was calculated as the square root of Simpson's diversity index over productive rearrangements. The clones in this table, taken by TCRdb from immuneACCESS, are in-frame only. Not every clone is retained; where verified, under half of the shortfall comes from an unresolved V gene, and the cause of the rest is unknown. That table supplies the V and J calls and clone size; D and trimming were determined from the DNA. This sample comprises 60,000 to 70,000 clones, around 90% of them detected only once. The leading ten clones occupy 43% of the sample.

One collaborating source in Seattle enrolled patients while the patients were actively infected and followed the patients over time throughout the course of disease. Each collaborating institution followed its own protocols to collect whole blood in K2EDTA tubes. For TCRbeta analysis, collaborators shipped samples as frozen whole blood, isolated PBMCs, or DNA extracted from either of those sample types. This clonotype originated in a woman in her fifties or sixties with COVID-19, enrolled during active disease. The chain uses TRBV7-9 and TRBJ1-1; 10 central nucleotides agree with TRBD1. Sample: peripheral blood. The DNA sequence follows: TGTGCCAGCAGCCCCCGGGACAGGGGTAACACTGAAGCTTTCTTT. The translation is CASSPRDRGNTEAFF.